These T cell receptor beta chains were read from a single sample in a study of T-cell memory formation after mild COVID-19. TCRdb independently ran MiXCR on the 5' RACE reads; one entry per CDR3 protein. The sample lists some 190,000 distinct CDR3 sequences, 15% to 20% seen once, with approximately 2.1% in the top ten. Sequencing used PBMCs or a T cell subset sorted from them (not recorded which). The source is an adult woman who had mild COVID-19 (a few samples of this study predate the infection). Cell type and time point are not known. Both conserved end residues are part of each CDR3. D genes are given only for firm matches. Not all rows give a size; the values are once, few, many and, for expanded clones, a class.

-	TRBV5-1	TRBJ2-1	TRBD2	TGCGCCAGCAGGGCAGCTAGCGGGGTTACACACAATGAGCAGTTCTTC	CASRAASGVTHNEQFF
many	TRBV20-1	TRBJ1-5	TRBD1	TGCAGTGCTTCCGACAGGGGGTCTTATAGCAATCAGCCCCAGCATTTT	CSASDRGSYSNQPQHF
few	TRBV5-1	TRBJ2-7	TRBD2	TGCGCCAGCAGCTTACGGACTAGCGGCCACGAGCAGTACTTC	CASSLRTSGHEQYF
many	TRBV7-8	TRBJ2-3	TRBD1	TGTGCCAGCAGCCCCTCCAGGACAGGGAGGAGCACAGATACGCAGTATTTT	CASSPSRTGRSTDTQYF
few	TRBV2	TRBJ2-3	-	TGTGCCAGTTCCATGGCGGGGGCGCGCACAGATACGCAGTATTTT	CASSMAGARTDTQYF
few	TRBV12-3/TRBV12-4	TRBJ1-2	-	TGTGCCAGCAAAATCACAAGGCATATAGGCGGCTACACCTTC	CASKITRHIGGYTF
-	TRBV9	TRBJ2-3	-	TGTGCCAGCAGCGTGGGGCAAGCAGATACGCAGTATTTT	CASSVGQADTQYF
-	TRBV10-3	TRBJ1-1	-	TGTGCCATCAGTGTCACAGGGAACACTGAAGCTTTCTTT	CAISVTGNTEAFF
-	TRBV14	TRBJ2-5	TRBD1	TGTGCCAGCAGCGTAGACATGGACAGGCCGGGGGAGACCCAGTACTTC	CASSVDMDRPGETQYF
-	TRBV12-3/TRBV12-4	TRBJ2-6	-	TGTGCCAGCAGCCTTACACCCTCTGGGGCCAACGTCCTGACTTTC	CASSLTPSGANVLTF
-	TRBV5-1	TRBJ2-7	-	TGCGCCAGCAGCTTGGAAGGGTCGGGGGTCTACGAGCAGTACTTC	CASSLEGSGVYEQYF
-	TRBV20-1	TRBJ2-1	-	TGCAGTGCCGGCCCCCGAGGGGATGAGCAGTTCTTC	CSAGPRGDEQFF
-	TRBV20-1	TRBJ2-5	-	TGCAGTGCTAGAGATCTCGTGGAAGAGACCCAGTACTTC	CSARDLVEETQYF
-	TRBV29-1	TRBJ1-3	TRBD1	TGCAGCGGCGGGACAGACTACTCTGGAAACACCATATATTTT	CSGGTDYSGNTIYF
-	TRBV7-3	TRBJ2-3	TRBD2	TGTGCCAGCAGCACCTATCCGGGACTAGAACCTGGGGTTACGCAGTATTTT	CASSTYPGLEPGVTQYF
-	TRBV3-1	TRBJ2-7	TRBD1	TGTGCCAGCAGCCCCCGGGACAGGGGAACCTACGAGCAGTACTTC	CASSPRDRGTYEQYF
-	TRBV4-3	TRBJ2-3	TRBD2	TGCGCCAGCAGCCAAGATGAAATGACTAGCGGGAGGGTAGATACGCAGTATTTT	CASSQDEMTSGRVDTQYF
few	TRBV20-1	TRBJ2-1	TRBD1	TGCAGTGTGCTGGGACAGGGGGGTCGGGATGAGCAGTTCTTC	CSVLGQGGRDEQFF
few	TRBV7-9	TRBJ1-1	-	TGTGCCAGCAGCACTCACAGGGTTATGCTGAACACTGAAGCTTTCTTT	CASSTHRVMLNTEAFF
few	TRBV5-1	TRBJ2-2	-	TGCGCCAGCAGCTTAGTAGCGGCTGAGATCGGGGAGCTGTTTTTT	CASSLVAAEIGELFF
once	TRBV3-1	TRBJ1-3	-	TGTGCCAGCAGCTATCCGGGACTGTCTATATATTTT	CASSYPGLSIYF
few	TRBV5-1	TRBJ1-6	-	TGCGCCAGCAGCTATACAGAATATAATTCACCCCTCCACTTT	CASSYTEYNSPLHF
few	TRBV6-5	TRBJ1-1	-	TGTGCCAGCAGCCTCAACGGTCTGGGTACTGAAGCTTTCTTT	CASSLNGLGTEAFF
-	TRBV4-1	TRBJ2-3	-	TGCGCCAGCAGCACCGGGGCCCCAGGCACAGATACGCAGTATTTT	CASSTGAPGTDTQYF
few	TRBV20-1	TRBJ2-3	-	TGCAGTGCTCCTTCACAGGGAGGTGGAGCGACAGATACGCAGTATTTT	CSAPSQGGGATDTQYF
-	TRBV30	TRBJ1-6	-	TGTGCCTGGAGTGGAATTGGGACACTGAGCTCCTATAATTCACCCCTCCACTTT	CAWSGIGTLSSYNSPLHF
-	TRBV9	TRBJ2-2	-	TGTGCCAGCAGCGTAGCTACTTTCGACGGGGAGCTGTTTTTT	CASSVATFDGELFF
few	TRBV9	TRBJ1-1	-	TGTGCCAGCAGCCCGCAAGGAGCGAAATCTGAAGCTTTCTTT	CASSPQGAKSEAFF
-	TRBV20-1	TRBJ1-1	TRBD1	TGCAGTGCCCGGAACCCTAGGGGGCGCGTCCCTGAAGCTTTCTTT	CSARNPRGRVPEAFF
-	TRBV12-3/TRBV12-4	TRBJ2-1	-	TGTGCCAGCAGCCTTCTGGGGAGTAGGTACAATGAGCAGTTCTTC	CASSLLGSRYNEQFF
-	TRBV20-1	TRBJ2-5	TRBD2	TGCAGTGCTAGAGACGGGACTAGCGGGACGGGGACCCAGTACTTC	CSARDGTSGTGTQYF
few	TRBV29-1	TRBJ2-4	-	TGCAGCGTTGCGGACCGAATAGCCAAAAACATTCAGTACTTC	CSVADRIAKNIQYF
-	TRBV28	TRBJ1-5	-	TGTGCCAGCAGTTTATCCGGGGTCAGCAATCAGCCCCAGCATTTT	CASSLSGVSNQPQHF